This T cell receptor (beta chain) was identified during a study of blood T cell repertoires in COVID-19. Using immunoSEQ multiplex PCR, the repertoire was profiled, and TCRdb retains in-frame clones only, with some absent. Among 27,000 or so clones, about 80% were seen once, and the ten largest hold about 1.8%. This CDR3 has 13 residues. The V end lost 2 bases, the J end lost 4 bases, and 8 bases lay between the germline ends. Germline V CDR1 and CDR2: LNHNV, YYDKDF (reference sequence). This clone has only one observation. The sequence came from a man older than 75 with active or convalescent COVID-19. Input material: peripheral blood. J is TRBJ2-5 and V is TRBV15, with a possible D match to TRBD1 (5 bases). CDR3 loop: CATSRPGAETQYF. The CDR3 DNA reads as TGTGCCACCAGCAGACCTGGGGCAGAGACCCAGTACTTC.